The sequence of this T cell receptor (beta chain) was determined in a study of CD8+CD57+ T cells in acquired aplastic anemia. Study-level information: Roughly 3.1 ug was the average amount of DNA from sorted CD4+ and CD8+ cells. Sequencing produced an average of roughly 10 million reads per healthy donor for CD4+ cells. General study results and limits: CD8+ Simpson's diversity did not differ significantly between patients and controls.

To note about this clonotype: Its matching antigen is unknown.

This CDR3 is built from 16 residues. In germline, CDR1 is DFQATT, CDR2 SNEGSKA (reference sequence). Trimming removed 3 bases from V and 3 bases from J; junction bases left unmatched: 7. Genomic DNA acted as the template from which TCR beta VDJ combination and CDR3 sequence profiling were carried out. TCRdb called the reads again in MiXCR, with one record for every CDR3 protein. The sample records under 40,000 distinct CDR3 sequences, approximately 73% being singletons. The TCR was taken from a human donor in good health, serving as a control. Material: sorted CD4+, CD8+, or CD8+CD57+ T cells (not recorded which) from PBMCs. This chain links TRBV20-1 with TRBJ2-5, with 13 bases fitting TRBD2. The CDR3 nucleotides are TGCAGTGCTAGGACTAGCGGGGGGCGGGAAGAAGAGACCCAGTACTTC. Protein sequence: CSARTSGGREEETQYF.